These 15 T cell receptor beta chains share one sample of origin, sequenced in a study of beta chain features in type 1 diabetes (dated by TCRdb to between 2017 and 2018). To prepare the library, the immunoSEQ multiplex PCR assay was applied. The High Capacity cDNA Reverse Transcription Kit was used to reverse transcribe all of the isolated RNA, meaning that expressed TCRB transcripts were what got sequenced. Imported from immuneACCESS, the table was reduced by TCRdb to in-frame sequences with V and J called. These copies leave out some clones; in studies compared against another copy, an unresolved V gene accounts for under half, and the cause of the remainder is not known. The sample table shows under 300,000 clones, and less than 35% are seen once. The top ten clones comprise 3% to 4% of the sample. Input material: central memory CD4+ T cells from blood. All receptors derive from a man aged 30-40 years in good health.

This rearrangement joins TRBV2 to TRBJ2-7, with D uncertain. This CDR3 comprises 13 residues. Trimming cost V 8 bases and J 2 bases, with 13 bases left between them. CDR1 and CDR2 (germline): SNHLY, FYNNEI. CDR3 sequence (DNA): TGTGCCAGCCACTTACAGACTGCCTACGAGCAGTACTTC. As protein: CASHLQTAYEQYF.

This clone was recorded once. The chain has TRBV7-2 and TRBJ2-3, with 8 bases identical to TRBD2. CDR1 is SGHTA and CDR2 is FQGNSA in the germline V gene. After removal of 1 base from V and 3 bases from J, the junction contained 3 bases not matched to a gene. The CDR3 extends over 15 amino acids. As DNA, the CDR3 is TGTGCCAGCAGCTTAGGGACTAGCTGGACAGATACGCAGTATTTT. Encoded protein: CASSLGTSWTDTQYF.

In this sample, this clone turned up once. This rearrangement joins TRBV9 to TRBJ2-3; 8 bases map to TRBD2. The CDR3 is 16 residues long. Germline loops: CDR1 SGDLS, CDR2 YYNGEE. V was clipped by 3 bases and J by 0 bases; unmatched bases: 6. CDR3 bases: TGTGCCAGCAGCGCCCTAGCGGGTTTTAGCACAGATACGCAGTATTTT. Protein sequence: CASSALAGFSTDTQYF.

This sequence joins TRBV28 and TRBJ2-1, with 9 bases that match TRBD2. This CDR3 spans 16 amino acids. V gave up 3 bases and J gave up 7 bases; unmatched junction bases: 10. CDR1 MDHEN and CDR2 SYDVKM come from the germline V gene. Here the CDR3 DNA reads TGTGCCAGCAGTTTCCCCGGGACTAGCACGGGTAATGAGCAGTTCTTC. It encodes CASSFPGTSTGNEQFF.

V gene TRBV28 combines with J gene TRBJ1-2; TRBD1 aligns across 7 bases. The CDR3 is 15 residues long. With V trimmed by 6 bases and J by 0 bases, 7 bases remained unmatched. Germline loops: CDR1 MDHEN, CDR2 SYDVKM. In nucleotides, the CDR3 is TGTGCCAGCAGCCTACAGGGGATGGCTAACTATGGCTACACCTTC. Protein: CASSLQGMANYGYTF.

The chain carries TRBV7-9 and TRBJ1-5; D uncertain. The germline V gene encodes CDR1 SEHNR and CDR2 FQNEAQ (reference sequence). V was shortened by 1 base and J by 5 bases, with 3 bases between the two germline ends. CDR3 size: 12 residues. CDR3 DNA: TGTGCCAGCAGCTTAGAAGATCAGCCCCAGCATTTT. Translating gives CASSLEDQPQHF.

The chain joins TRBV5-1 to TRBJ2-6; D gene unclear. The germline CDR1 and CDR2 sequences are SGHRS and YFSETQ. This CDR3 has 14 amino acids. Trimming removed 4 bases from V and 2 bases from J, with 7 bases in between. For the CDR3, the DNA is TGCGCCAGCAGCCCCACAACTGGGGCCAACGTCCTGACTTTC. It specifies CASSPTTGANVLTF. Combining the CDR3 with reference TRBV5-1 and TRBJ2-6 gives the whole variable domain KAGVTQTPRYLIKTRGQQVTLSCSPISGHRSVSWYQQTPGQGLQFLFEYFSETQRNKGNFPGRFSGRQFSNSRSEMNVSTLELGDSALYLCASSPTTGANVLTFGAGSRLTVL.

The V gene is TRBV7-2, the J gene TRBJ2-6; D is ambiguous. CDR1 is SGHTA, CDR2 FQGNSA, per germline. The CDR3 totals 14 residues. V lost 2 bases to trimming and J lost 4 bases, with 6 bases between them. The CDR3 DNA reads TGTGCCAGCAGCTTAATCAGAGGGGCCAACGTCCTGACTTTC. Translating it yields CASSLIRGANVLTF.

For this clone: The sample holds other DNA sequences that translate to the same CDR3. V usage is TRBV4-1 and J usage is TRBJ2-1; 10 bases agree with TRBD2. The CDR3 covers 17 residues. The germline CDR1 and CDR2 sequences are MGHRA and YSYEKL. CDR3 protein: CVLTPGLAFSSYNEQFF. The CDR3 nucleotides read TGCGTCCTTACTCCGGGACTAGCGTTTAGCTCCTACAATGAGCAGTTCTTC.

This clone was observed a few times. CDR3 DNA sequence: TGTGCTAGTGGTTTGGACGATCAGCCCCAGCATTTT. Translating gives CASGLDDQPQHF. The J gene is TRBJ1-5, the V gene TRBV12-5; no definite D call. The CDR3 has 12 amino acids. V dropped 1 base and J dropped 5 bases, with 3 bases sitting between them. Germline V gene lookup returns CDR1 LGHNT and CDR2 FRNRAP.

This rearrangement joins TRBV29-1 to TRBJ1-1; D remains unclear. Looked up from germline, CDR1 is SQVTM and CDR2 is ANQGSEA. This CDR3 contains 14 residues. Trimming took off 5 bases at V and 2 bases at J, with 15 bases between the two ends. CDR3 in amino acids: CSVPERSRNTEAFF. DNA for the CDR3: TGCAGCGTTCCCGAGAGGAGCAGAAACACTGAAGCTTTCTTT.

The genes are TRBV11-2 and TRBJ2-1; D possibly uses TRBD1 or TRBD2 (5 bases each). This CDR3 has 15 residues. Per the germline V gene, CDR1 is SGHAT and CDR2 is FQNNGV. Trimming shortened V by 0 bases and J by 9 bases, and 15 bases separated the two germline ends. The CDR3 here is CASSLDPGRGGEQFF. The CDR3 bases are TGTGCCAGCAGCTTAGATCCGGGAAGGGGCGGTGAGCAGTTCTTC.

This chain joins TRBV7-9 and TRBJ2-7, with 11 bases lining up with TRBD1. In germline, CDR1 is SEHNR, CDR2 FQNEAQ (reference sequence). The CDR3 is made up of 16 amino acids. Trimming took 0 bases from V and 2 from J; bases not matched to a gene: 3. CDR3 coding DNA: TGTGCCAGCAGCTTAGCTCCGGGACAGGGGGCCTACGAGCAGTACTTC. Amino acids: CASSLAPGQGAYEQYF.

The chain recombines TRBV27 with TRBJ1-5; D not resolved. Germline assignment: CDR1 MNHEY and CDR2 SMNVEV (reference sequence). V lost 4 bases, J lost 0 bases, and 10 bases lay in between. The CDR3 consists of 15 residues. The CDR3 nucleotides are TGTGCCAGCAGTTCACAGAGGTATAGCAATCAGCCCCAGCATTTT. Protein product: CASSSQRYSNQPQHF.

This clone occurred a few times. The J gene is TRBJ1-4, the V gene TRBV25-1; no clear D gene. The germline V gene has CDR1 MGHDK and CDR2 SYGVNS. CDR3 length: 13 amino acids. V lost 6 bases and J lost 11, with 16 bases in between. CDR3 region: CASRRAGTDKLFF. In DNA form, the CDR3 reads TGTGCCAGCAGACGGGCAGGCACCGACAAACTGTTTTTT.